Listed below are T cell receptor beta chains from one sample, sequenced in a study of blood T cell repertoires in COVID-19. Libraries were prepared by immunoSEQ multiplex PCR; TCRdb keeps only in-frame clonotypes and omits some of them. The sample has about 440,000 clones; 75% to 90% are singletons. The sample was peripheral blood. The origin of the receptors is a woman younger than 45 with acute or convalescent COVID-19. Each CDR3 is given with its conserved first and last residue. A D gene is named only where the DNA matches it firmly. Clone size appears in some rows only: once, few, many, or a class for an expanded clone.

j_gene,abundance,v_gene,d_gene,CDR3aa,CDR3nt
TRBJ2-3,.,TRBV24-1,TRBD2,CATSDRTSGATDTQYF,TGTGCCACCAGTGATCGGACTAGCGGGGCGACAGATACGCAGTATTTT
TRBJ2-5,.,TRBV28,TRBD1,CASRTNRGVETQYF,TGTGCCAGCAGAACCAACAGGGGTGTAGAGACCCAGTACTTC
TRBJ1-5,.,TRBV24-1,.,CATSDSRQGRNQPQHF,TGTGCCACCAGTGATTCTCGGCAGGGTAGAAATCAGCCCCAGCATTTT
TRBJ2-2,.,TRBV27,.,CASSNLRRDTLPNTGELFF,TGTGCCAGCAGTAACCTCCGCCGGGACACTTTACCGAACACCGGGGAGCTGTTTTTT
TRBJ2-6,.,TRBV7-8,.,CASSLESSSGANVLTF,TGTGCCAGCAGCTTAGAATCCAGCTCTGGGGCCAACGTCCTGACTTTC
TRBJ2-1,.,TRBV6-5,TRBD2,CASSREGGGAVEQFF,TGTGCCAGCAGCCGCGAGGGCGGGGGGGCCGTTGAGCAGTTCTTC
TRBJ1-6,once,TRBV5-8,.,CASSLTRSPLHF,TGTGCCAGCAGCTTGACGCGGTCACCCCTCCACTTT
TRBJ2-5,.,TRBV4-1,TRBD1,CASSLRPPTGGETQYF,TGCGCCAGCAGCCTCCGACCACCGACAGGGGGGGAGACCCAGTACTTC
TRBJ2-4,.,TRBV7-9,.,CASSLFPGMLAKNIQYF,TGTGCCAGCAGCTTATTTCCCGGGATGTTAGCCAAAAACATTCAGTACTTC
TRBJ2-3,.,TRBV9,.,CASSVTSPLVTDTQYF,TGTGCCAGCAGCGTAACTTCCCCACTAGTCACAGATACGCAGTATTTT
TRBJ1-3,once,TRBV18,.,CASSSTAAGNTIYF,TGTGCCAGCTCATCGACAGCAGCTGGAAACACCATATATTTT
TRBJ1-5,.,TRBV24-1,.,CATSGGGGQPQHF,TGTGCCACCAGTGGGGGGGGAGGTCAGCCCCAGCATTTT
TRBJ1-1,few,TRBV9,TRBD1,CASSVATGENTEAFF,TGTGCCAGCAGCGTAGCGACAGGGGAGAACACTGAAGCTTTCTTT
TRBJ2-5,.,TRBV5-4,TRBD1,CASSFSTGNQETQYF,TGTGCCAGCAGCTTTTCGACAGGGAACCAAGAGACCCAGTACTTC
TRBJ2-7,once,TRBV18,TRBD2,CASSPRTSGGATYEQYF,TGTGCCAGCTCACCAAGGACTAGCGGGGGCGCAACCTACGAGCAGTACTTC
TRBJ1-4,.,TRBV5-1,TRBD1,CASSSGQGNEKLFF,TGCGCCAGCAGCTCAGGACAGGGAAATGAAAAACTGTTTTTT
TRBJ1-1,.,TRBV11-2,.,CASSAPGGDTEAFF,TGTGCCAGCAGCGCCCCCGGGGGGGACACTGAAGCTTTCTTT
TRBJ2-7,.,TRBV4-2,TRBD1,CASSQDPGQGYEQYF,TGTGCCAGCAGCCAAGATCCTGGACAGGGGTACGAGCAGTACTTC
TRBJ2-5,.,TRBV7-6,TRBD1,CASSPLPPGTGGLNPSQETQYF,TGTGCCAGCAGCCCCCTTCCTCCCGGGACAGGGGGCTTAAACCCCTCCCAAGAGACCCAGTACTTC
TRBJ2-3,few,TRBV3-1/TRBV3-2,TRBD1,CASSQGQGRVTDTQYF,TGTGCCAGCAGCCAAGGACAGGGTCGGGTAACAGATACGCAGTATTTT
TRBJ1-2,.,TRBV12-3/TRBV12-4,.,CASSWEESYGYTF,TGTGCCAGCAGTTGGGAGGAGAGCTATGGCTACACCTTC
TRBJ2-7,.,TRBV27,TRBD2,CASSPTSPGGIRNEQYF,TGTGCCAGCAGTCCCACGTCTCCGGGGGGTATTCGGAACGAGCAGTACTTC
TRBJ2-7,.,TRBV7-9,.,CASSSQYRLFDEQYF,TGTGCCAGCAGCTCCCAATACCGGTTGTTCGACGAGCAGTACTTC
TRBJ2-2,once,TRBV2,.,CASSDQVTGELFF,TGTGCCAGCAGTGACCAGGTCACCGGGGAGCTGTTTTTT
TRBJ1-2,.,TRBV28,.,CASTGGSGIYGYTF,TGTGCCAGCACGGGGGGCTCAGGGATCTATGGCTACACCTTC
TRBJ1-5,once,TRBV7-2,.,CASSLVRSGQPQHF,TGTGCCAGCAGCTTAGTGAGGTCGGGTCAGCCCCAGCATTTT
TRBJ2-7,once,TRBV18,.,CASSPATGPYEQYF,TGTGCCAGCTCACCAGCGACGGGTCCTTACGAGCAGTACTTC
TRBJ2-7,once,TRBV6-2/TRBV6-3,.,CASSSPGGVYEQYF,TGTGCCAGCAGCTCCCCTGGGGGCGTCTACGAGCAGTACTTC
TRBJ1-1,.,TRBV7-3,.,CASSLRLYTEAFF,TGTGCCAGCAGCTTACGACTTTACACTGAAGCTTTCTTT
TRBJ2-5,.,TRBV2,.,CASIRDGAQETQYF,TGTGCCAGCATTAGGGATGGGGCCCAAGAGACCCAGTACTTC
TRBJ1-6,.,TRBV28,TRBD1,CASLNRGGNSPLHF,TGTGCCAGCCTAAACAGGGGCGGGAATTCACCCCTCCACTTT
TRBJ2-3,.,TRBV7-9,.,CASSSAYRTDTQYF,TGTGCCAGCAGCTCAGCGTACAGAACAGATACGCAGTATTTT
TRBJ2-2,.,TRBV28,TRBD1,CASSSPGGGNTGELFF,TGTGCCAGCAGTAGCCCAGGGGGCGGGAACACCGGGGAGCTGTTTTTT
TRBJ2-5,.,TRBV5-1,.,CASSAGQPPSGTQYF,TGCGCCAGCAGCGCCGGACAGCCCCCAAGCGGGACCCAGTACTTC
TRBJ2-2,.,TRBV28,TRBD2,CASSLMYGRGGRPGELFF,TGTGCCAGCAGTTTGATGTATGGGCGGGGGGGCCGCCCCGGGGAGCTGTTTTTT
TRBJ2-1,.,TRBV18,.,CASSPLQDFYNEQFF,TGTGCCAGCTCACCACTCCAGGACTTTTACAATGAGCAGTTCTTC
TRBJ2-1,.,TRBV11-3,.,CASSLGLALDNEQFF,TGTGCCAGCAGCTTAGGCCTAGCGTTGGACAATGAGCAGTTCTTC
TRBJ2-3,.,TRBV6-4,.,CASSLDSGADTQYF,TGTGCCAGCAGTTTGGACTCGGGGGCAGATACGCAGTATTTT
TRBJ1-3,.,TRBV30,.,CACSKGISGNTIYF,TGTGCCTGCTCCAAGGGGATTTCTGGAAACACCATATATTTT
TRBJ1-2,once,TRBV5-4,TRBD1,CASSSGGANYGYTF,TGTGCCAGCAGCTCAGGGGGCGCGAACTATGGCTACACCTTC
TRBJ2-7,.,TRBV7-2,.,CASSLYLGSSYEQYF,TGTGCCAGCAGCTTATATCTAGGTAGCTCCTACGAGCAGTACTTC
TRBJ1-1,.,TRBV3-1/TRBV3-2,.,CASSQLGVTEAFF,TGTGCCAGCAGCCAATTAGGGGTCACTGAAGCTTTCTTT
TRBJ2-5,.,TRBV4-2,TRBD2,CASSQDALPGGLQETQYF,TGTGCCAGCAGCCAAGACGCCCTACCGGGGGGGCTTCAAGAGACCCAGTACTTC
TRBJ1-2,.,TRBV19,.,CASSNRVYGYTF,TGTGCCAGTAGTAACAGGGTCTATGGCTACACCTTC
TRBJ2-2,.,TRBV11-2,TRBD2,CASSLGPYFESGGSGELFF,TGTGCCAGCAGCTTAGGACCCTATTTTGAGTCGGGGGGTTCCGGGGAGCTGTTTTTT
TRBJ1-1,.,TRBV6-5,.,CASSYKDRAFF,TGTGCCAGCAGTTACAAGGACAGAGCTTTCTTT
TRBJ2-7,.,TRBV27,.,CASSLRGVTYEQYF,TGTGCCAGCAGTTTAAGGGGTGTAACTTACGAGCAGTACTTC
TRBJ2-1,once,TRBV20-1,TRBD2,CSASASGVHNEQFF,TGCAGTGCTAGTGCTAGCGGGGTTCACAATGAGCAGTTCTTC
TRBJ2-5,.,TRBV30,TRBD2,CAWSLWRGDQETQYF,TGTGCCTGGAGTCTGTGGCGGGGGGACCAAGAGACCCAGTACTTC
TRBJ2-3,.,TRBV12-5,.,CASGLLSTDTQYF,TGTGCTAGTGGTTTGCTTTCCACAGATACGCAGTATTTT
TRBJ1-5,.,TRBV18,.,CASSPLDSSNQPQHF,TGTGCCAGCTCACCACTGGACAGTAGCAATCAGCCCCAGCATTTT
TRBJ2-2,.,TRBV18,.,CASTTVRDGELFF,TGTGCCAGTACGACGGTGCGGGACGGGGAGCTGTTTTTT
TRBJ1-6,once,TRBV3-1/TRBV3-2,.,CASSQADSSYNSPLHF,TGTGCCAGCAGCCAGGCCGACAGCTCCTATAATTCACCCCTCCACTTT
TRBJ2-7,.,TRBV4-1,TRBD1,CASSQTGASEQYF,TGCGCCAGCAGCCAAACAGGGGCTTCCGAGCAGTACTTC
TRBJ2-1,few,TRBV6-6,.,CASSSFGSDEQFF,TGTGCCAGCAGTTCTTTCGGGAGCGATGAGCAGTTCTTC
TRBJ2-5,.,TRBV2,.,CASLVVRGYGETQYF,TGTGCCAGCCTCGTTGTCAGGGGATATGGAGAGACCCAGTACTTC
TRBJ1-1,.,TRBV11-2,.,CASSYGLLNTEAFF,TGTGCCAGCAGCTACGGACTTCTGAACACTGAAGCTTTCTTT
TRBJ1-2,.,TRBV7-9,.,CASSLDRIYGYTF,TGTGCCAGCAGCTTAGACAGGATTTATGGCTACACCTTC
TRBJ2-7,.,TRBV30,.,CAWSTFRGGFPYEQYF,TGTGCCTGGAGTACCTTCCGAGGGGGATTTCCCTACGAGCAGTACTTC